This is a list of T cell receptor beta chains from one sample in a study of post-analysis software for immune sequencing data. TCRdb ran MiXCR on the PCR reads and lists one entry per CDR3 protein. The profile shows a few hundred thousand distinct CDR3 sequences, roughly 46% of them singletons. Sequencing was carried out using blood. The receptors come from a girl aged 10-17 years with multiple sclerosis. Both conserved end residues are part of each CDR3. D genes are given only for firm matches. Where a row states a size, it is once, few, many or the class of an expanded clone; other rows omit it.

v_gene: TRBV7-2
abundance: few
d_gene: TRBD1
len: 15
j_gene: TRBJ1-5
CDR3nt: TGTGCCAGCAGCTTAGCTGGAGGGGGCGGTCAGCCCCAGCATTTT
CDR3aa: CASSLAGGGGQPQHF

v_gene: TRBV29-1
abundance: few
d_gene: NA
len: 13
j_gene: TRBJ1-1
CDR3nt: TGCAGCGTTGAAAAGGGAGTGAACACTGAAGCTTTCTTT
CDR3aa: CSVEKGVNTEAFF

v_gene: TRBV7-2
abundance: NA
d_gene: NA
len: 12
j_gene: TRBJ2-7
CDR3nt: TGTGCCGGCAGCTTCGGAGGCTACGAGCAGTACTTC
CDR3aa: CAGSFGGYEQYF

v_gene: TRBV7-8
abundance: NA
d_gene: NA
len: 18
j_gene: TRBJ2-4
CDR3nt: TGTGCCAGCAGCTTTTCCGTGGCGGTCGGGGTTAGCAAAAACATTCAGTACTTC
CDR3aa: CASSFSVAVGVSKNIQYF

v_gene: TRBV6-5
abundance: few
d_gene: TRBD2
len: 15
j_gene: TRBJ2-1
CDR3nt: TGTGCCAGCAGTTACTCCCAGCGGGGAGGTATTGAGCAGTTCTTC
CDR3aa: CASSYSQRGGIEQFF

v_gene: TRBV27
abundance: NA
d_gene: TRBD2
len: 15
j_gene: TRBJ2-4
CDR3nt: TGTGCCAGCAGTTCCGGGACTAGGTCCTACAATGAGCAGTACTTC
CDR3aa: CASSSGTRSYNEQYF

v_gene: TRBV2
abundance: few
d_gene: TRBD2
len: 16
j_gene: TRBJ2-7
CDR3nt: TGTGCCAGCAGTGAAGCAGTCGCGGGAGACTGGTACGAGCAGTACTTC
CDR3aa: CASSEAVAGDWYEQYF

v_gene: TRBV20-1
abundance: NA
d_gene: NA
len: 15
j_gene: TRBJ2-7
CDR3nt: TGCAGTGCTAGAGATCCTTCGGCTACTACTAGCGAGCAGTACTTC
CDR3aa: CSARDPSATTSEQYF

v_gene: TRBV5-1
abundance: NA
d_gene: TRBD2
len: 16
j_gene: TRBJ2-1
CDR3nt: TGCGCCAGCAGGGGACTAGCGGAAGGCTCTTACAATGAGCAGTTCTTC
CDR3aa: CASRGLAEGSYNEQFF

v_gene: TRBV20-1
abundance: NA
d_gene: TRBD2
len: 13
j_gene: TRBJ2-7
CDR3nt: TGCAGTGCTACGATGGCGGGAGGGGATGAGCAGTACTTC
CDR3aa: CSATMAGGDEQYF

v_gene: TRBV28
abundance: few
d_gene: NA
len: 14
j_gene: TRBJ2-3
CDR3nt: TGTGCCAGCAGCCGGGGCGGAAGCACAGATACGCAGTATTTT
CDR3aa: CASSRGGSTDTQYF

v_gene: TRBV7-7
abundance: NA
d_gene: NA
len: 14
j_gene: TRBJ2-5
CDR3nt: TGTGCTAGCGGCTTAGCCGGAGAGAAGGAGACCCAGTACTTC
CDR3aa: CASGLAGEKETQYF

v_gene: TRBV12-3/TRBV12-4
abundance: NA
d_gene: TRBD2
len: 16
j_gene: TRBJ2-2
CDR3nt: TGTGCCAGCGTTCTAGCGGGAGGTGGAGGGACCGGGGAGCTGTTTTTT
CDR3aa: CASVLAGGGGTGELFF

v_gene: TRBV7-2
abundance: NA
d_gene: NA
len: 11
j_gene: TRBJ2-5
CDR3nt: TGTGCCACCGCCCCTGAAGAGACCCAGTACTTC
CDR3aa: CATAPEETQYF

v_gene: TRBV19
abundance: NA
d_gene: NA
len: 12
j_gene: TRBJ2-7
CDR3nt: TGTGCCAGTAGTACCTCAGGGAAACAGCAGTACTTC
CDR3aa: CASSTSGKQQYF

v_gene: TRBV6-5
abundance: NA
d_gene: NA
len: 14
j_gene: TRBJ2-5
CDR3nt: TGTGCCAGCAGTTACAAGCTCAAAGTCGGGACCCAGTACTTC
CDR3aa: CASSYKLKVGTQYF

v_gene: TRBV6-6
abundance: NA
d_gene: NA
len: 15
j_gene: TRBJ2-5
CDR3nt: TGTGCCAGCAGCGAAACAGGGGACCGGGGGGAGACCCAGTACTTC
CDR3aa: CASSETGDRGETQYF

v_gene: TRBV18
abundance: NA
d_gene: NA
len: 14
j_gene: TRBJ2-5
CDR3nt: TGTGCCAGCTCCCAAAGGGACGGACAAGAGACCCAGTACTTC
CDR3aa: CASSQRDGQETQYF

v_gene: TRBV7-9
abundance: NA
d_gene: NA
len: 12
j_gene: TRBJ2-7
CDR3nt: TGTGCCAGCAGCGAGGTAGCCTACGAGCAGTACTTC
CDR3aa: CASSEVAYEQYF

v_gene: TRBV5-1
abundance: few
d_gene: NA
len: 16
j_gene: TRBJ1-4
CDR3nt: TGCGCCAGCAGCTTGGCCCTGGGGGAAGTTAATGAAAAACTGTTTTTT
CDR3aa: CASSLALGEVNEKLFF